This T cell receptor beta chain was sequenced for a study of blood T cells in healthy people across ages. Then a second PCR, running about 7 to 11 cycles, was carried out with a sample-barcoded 5' primer and a J-beta primer mix. TCRdb itself ran the 5' RACE reads through MiXCR, one entry per CDR3 protein. The data show roughly 860,000 distinct CDR3 sequences, approximately 67% seen once. This CDR3 has 14 amino acids. Trimming shortened V by 5 bases and J by 2 bases, and 11 bases separated the two germline ends. Germline CDR1 is SGHAT and CDR2 is FQNNGV. The sequence was obtained from a man aged 25 to 40 in good health. Sequencing input: blood. The rearrangement links TRBV11-2 to TRBJ2-3; no definite D call. In DNA, the CDR3 is TGTGCCAGCAGCGCCTCGGCTTACACAGATACGCAGTATTTT. It is translated as CASSASAYTDTQYF.